Below are 2 T cell receptor beta chains sequenced from a single sample in a study of early T cells in non-severe SARS-CoV-2 infection. TCRdb processed the 5' RACE reads anew with MiXCR; each CDR3 protein has one entry. The sample has 75,000 or so distinct CDR3 sequences, 11% to 15% seen once. Sequencing was carried out using whole blood. The source of these receptors is an adult who was a healthcare worker with PCR-confirmed SARS-CoV-2 infection or an uninfected control (not recorded which).

This clonotype was counted between two and nine times. V usage is TRBV29-1 and J usage is TRBJ1-1; a weak D match, TRBD1 (6 bases). V was cut by 8 bases and J by 10 bases, with 20 bases left in between. This CDR3 comprises 12 residues. Germline CDR1 reads SQVTM; CDR2 reads ANQGSEA. The DNA of the CDR3 is TGCAGCACCCGAGGGGGGGAGCAGGGAGCTTTCTTT. Encoded protein: CSTRGGEQGAFF.

The chain combines TRBV11-3 with TRBJ2-3, with 8 bases fitting TRBD2. The V segment lost 5 bases and the J segment 4 bases; nucleotides outside the gene matches: 5. The CDR3 length is 14 residues. Germline V lookup: CDR1 SGHNT, CDR2 YENEEA. The CDR3 DNA is TGTGCCAGCAGCACCGGACTAGCTGCAGATACGCAGTATTTT. It yields the protein CASSTGLAADTQYF.